This T cell receptor (beta chain) was profiled in a study of OX40 agonist ivuxolimab in advanced cancers. Overall study: Cohort: about 80% men, mean age about 60, aged about 20 to 90. Study-wide points: The CD4+ and CD8+ T cells in the blood had expanded clonally by week 6 at 0.1 to 3.0 mg/kg.

The CDR3 is 16 residues long. J was trimmed by 2 bases and V by 5 bases; bases with no gene match: 8. Per germline, CDR1 SEHNR and CDR2 FQNEAQ (reference sequence). Notes on this clone: The antigen is unknown.

Produced via immunoSEQ multiplex PCR; TCRdb's table is partial and in-frame only. Of about 70,000 clones in the sample, 85% were seen once. The TCR comes from an adult with an advanced solid tumor such as melanoma, head and neck, liver or kidney cancer. Here the sequenced sample was CD4+ or CD8+ T cells sorted from blood, taken in a trial of the OX40 agonist ivuxolimab. V and J are TRBV7-9 and TRBJ2-7, with TRBD2 identical over 11 bases. The CDR3 bases are TGTGCCAGCAGCGAACTAGCGGGAGTGGTTCCCTACGAGCAGTACTTC. It specifies CASSELAGVVPYEQYF.